What follows are 18 T cell receptor beta chains derived from one specimen sequenced in a study of T cell responses to AZD1222 COVID-19 vaccine. The method was immunoSEQ multiplex PCR; TCRdb's version includes in-frame clones alone and lacks a portion of them. The profile shows around 90,000 clones, approximately 90% of them singletons. The source material was peripheral blood, sampled on day 0 of MenACWY control vaccination. These TCRs come from an adult in good health.

The V and J genes are TRBV18 and TRBJ1-3; D may be TRBD1 (5 bases). Germline V gives CDR1 KGHSH, CDR2 LQKENI. The length of the CDR3 is 16 residues. V dropped 3 bases and J dropped 1 base, with 13 bases sitting between them. In nucleotides, the CDR3 is TGTGCCAGCTCACCCCAAGACAGTTCGTCTGGAAACACCATATATTTT. Amino acid sequence: CASSPQDSSSGNTIYF.

The chain carries TRBV6-2 or TRBV6-3 and TRBJ1-2; 7 bases are shared with TRBD1. J was trimmed by 7 bases and V by 2 bases; bases with no gene match: 10. CDR1 and CDR2 (germline): MNHEY, SVGEGT. The CDR3 covers 15 residues. CDR3 in amino acids: CASSYDRQGFGGYTF. In DNA, the CDR3 is TGTGCCAGCAGTTACGACCGACAGGGCTTCGGTGGCTACACCTTC.

The CDR3 region is CASSKGGLAGGPGGELFF. CDR3 nucleotide sequence: TGTGCCAGCAGCAAAGGCGGCCTAGCGGGAGGGCCTGGCGGGGAGCTGTTTTTT. The chain couples TRBV21-1 to TRBJ2-2; the D segment call TRBD2 is taken from the table without a DNA check. TRBV21-1 is annotated as a pseudogene. The CDR3 has 18 residues.

The V call is TRBV27, the J call TRBJ1-3, with 7 bases aligning to TRBD1. Germline CDR1 MNHEY, CDR2 SMNVEV (reference sequence). The CDR3 loop spans 15 amino acids. V was clipped by 4 bases and J by 7 bases; unmatched bases: 10. The CDR3 DNA follows: TGTGCCAGCAGTTCCAACACTAGACAGGGCAACACCATATATTTT. It specifies CASSSNTRQGNTIYF.

The chain recombines TRBV5-1 with TRBJ1-2; 11 bases agree with TRBD1. CDR1 is SGHRS, CDR2 YFSETQ, per germline. V was pared by 0 bases and J by 6 bases, with 1 base of the junction left unmatched. The CDR3 sequence is 14 residues long. The CDR3 spells CASSLEGQGDGYTF. CDR3 coding DNA: TGCGCCAGCAGCTTGGAGGGACAGGGGGATGGCTACACCTTC.

This rearrangement joins TRBV19 to TRBJ1-5, with TRBD1 as a possible D gene (5 bases). The CDR3 is 14 amino acids. The ends were cut back, 6 bases at V and 0 bases at J, with 9 bases in the middle. Germline CDR1 is LNHDA and CDR2 is SQIVND (reference sequence). The CDR3 nucleotides read TGTGCCAGTAGCGACAGTTATAGCAATCAGCCCCAGCATTTT. Protein sequence: CASSDSYSNQPQHF.

This rearrangement joins TRBV1 to TRBJ2-3. TRBV1 is a pseudogene. The CDR3 is made up of 15 amino acids. The CDR3 region is CTSSRYCGNTDTQYF. The CDR3 DNA reads as TGCACCAGCAGCCGTTATTGTGGGAACACAGATACGCAGTATTTT.

The chain has TRBV19 and TRBJ1-6; D is perhaps TRBD1 (6 bases). The CDR3 consists of 17 residues. The germline gives CDR1 LNHDA, CDR2 SQIVND (reference sequence). Trimming removed 0 bases from V and 4 bases from J, with 13 bases in between. CDR3 residues: CASSIDLQGRYNSPLHF. CDR3 sequence (DNA): TGTGCCAGTAGTATAGATCTCCAGGGGCGATATAATTCACCCCTCCACTTT. The full variable domain, completed using reference TRBV19 and TRBJ1-6, is DGGITQSPKYLFRKEGQNVTLSCEQNLNHDAMYWYRQDPGQGLRLIYYSQIVNDFQKGDIAEGYSVSREKKESFPLTVTSAQKNPTAFYLCASSIDLQGRYNSPLHFGNGTRLTVT.

The chain joins TRBV4-2 to TRBJ2-3, with a weak D call TRBD2 (5 bases). Trimming left V 3 bases short and J 0 bases short, with 13 bases between. The V gene's germline CDR1 is LGHNA and CDR2 YNFKEQ. The CDR3 has 16 residues. The CDR3 sequence: CASSQKGGGSTDTQYF. The CDR3 nucleotides read TGTGCCAGCAGCCAGAAGGGTGGCGGGAGCACAGATACGCAGTATTTT.

This chain connects TRBV4-3 to TRBJ1-5; D gene uncertain. Germline loops: CDR1 LGHNA, CDR2 YSLEER. Trimming cost V 0 bases and J 5 bases, with 5 bases left between them. This CDR3 region has 13 residues. CDR3 sequence: CASSQETDQPQHF. As DNA, the CDR3 is TGCGCCAGCAGCCAAGAAACAGATCAGCCCCAGCATTTT.

V gene TRBV28 combines with J gene TRBJ1-5, with TRBD1 identical over 8 bases. Germline V CDR1 and CDR2: MDHEN, SYDVKM. The CDR3 is 14 amino acids. With V trimmed by 6 bases and J by 4 bases, 5 bases remained unmatched. CDR3 coding DNA: TGTGCCAGCAGGGGGACAGGAGAAAATCAGCCCCAGCATTTT. Translating it yields CASRGTGENQPQHF.

The chain combines TRBV6-5 with TRBJ1-1; the D gene is possibly TRBD1 (6 bases). The CDR3 runs to 16 residues. V shed 2 bases and J shed 1 base, with 14 bases lying between them. Germline lookup yields CDR1 MNHEY and CDR2 SVGAGI. The DNA for the CDR3 is TGTGCCAGCAGTTACGGGGGCCCAGTAGGGAACACTGAAGCTTTCTTT. Translation: CASSYGGPVGNTEAFF.

The rearrangement uses TRBV6-1 and TRBJ1-2, with D tentatively TRBD1 (5 bases). The CDR3 has 14 amino acids. The germline V gene encodes CDR1 MNHNS and CDR2 SASEGT. Trimming removed 0 bases at V and 8 bases at J, with 13 bases between. The CDR3 here is CASSEARQGDGYTF. CDR3 nucleotides: TGTGCCAGCAGTGAAGCCCGCCAGGGAGACGGCTACACCTTC.

The rearrangement links TRBV5-1 to TRBJ2-3, with 11 bases fitting TRBD2. From germline, CDR1 is SGHRS and CDR2 YFSETQ. This CDR3 is 15 amino acids long. V shed 5 bases and J 4 bases; nucleotides not matched to a gene: 6. The CDR3 spells CASRPQLAGADTQYF. The DNA for the CDR3 is TGCGCCAGCAGACCTCAACTAGCGGGGGCAGATACGCAGTATTTT.

The chain is built from TRBV7-9 and TRBJ2-1; 11 positions agree with TRBD2. CDR3 size: 15 residues. V was pared by 5 bases and J by 4 bases, with 4 bases of the junction left unmatched. Germline V gene data show CDR1 as SEHNR and CDR2 as FQNEAQ (reference sequence). The DNA of the CDR3 is TGTGCCAGCAGCGTCCGACTAGCGGGGTACAATGAGCAGTTCTTC. Residues: CASSVRLAGYNEQFF.

V and J are TRBV5-5 and TRBJ2-7; 8 bases agree with TRBD1. Germline values: CDR1 SGHKS, CDR2 YYEKEE (reference sequence). V was clipped by 2 bases and J by 3 bases; unmatched bases: 13. The length of the CDR3 is 17 residues. In DNA, the CDR3 is TGTGCCAGCAGCTTTATCCCCTTCAGGACAGGGAACTACGAGCAGTACTTC. Its translation is CASSFIPFRTGNYEQYF.

On this clone: This CDR3 is also generated by other DNA sequences in the sample. The rearrangement links TRBV18 to TRBJ1-1; no clear D. CDR1 and CDR2 (germline): KGHSH, LQKENI. The CDR3 is made up of 13 amino acids. The V end was cut by 2 bases, the J end by 1 base, with 5 bases between. The CDR3 nucleotides read TGTGCCAGCTCACCAGGAGGGAACACTGAAGCTTTCTTT. Its translation is CASSPGGNTEAFF.

The gene calls are TRBV29-1 and TRBJ2-1; TRBD2 might be the D (5 bases). The CDR3 is 12 residues long. CDR1 and CDR2 from the germline V gene are SQVTM and ANQGSEA. Trimming left V 3 bases short and J 10 bases short, with 13 bases between. CDR3 nucleotides: TGCAGCGTTGATCTCCGGGGAGAGGAGCAGTTCTTC. Its protein is CSVDLRGEEQFF.